A single sample gave rise to the 21 T cell receptor beta chains below, sequenced in a study of cytomegalovirus exposure and HLA in healthy donors (dated by TCRdb to between 2016 and 2019). Library prep was done by the immunoSEQ multiplex PCR assay. A mixture of 60 forward primers for TCR Vbeta segments and 13 reverse primers for TCR Jbeta segments was used in the multiplex PCR. Sourced from immuneACCESS, this table was stored by TCRdb with only in-frame sequences that have V and J called. A share of the clones is absent; for the studies checked, an unresolved V gene accounts for under half, and the remainder has no known explanation. Across this sample there are around 49,000 clones, with 80% seen only once. The ten largest clones represent 7% to 10% of the sample. The sample taken for sequencing was PBMCs. Receptors were obtained from a man in his thirties or forties in good health and CMV-seropositive.

The chain combines TRBV4-1 with TRBJ2-7; 9 bases fit TRBD1. The germline gives CDR1 MGHRA, CDR2 YSYEKL. J lost 2 bases, V lost 4 bases, and 9 bases had no gene match. There are 16 residues in the CDR3. The CDR3 protein is CASSPRGGQGTYEQYF. The CDR3 nucleotides are TGCGCCAGCAGCCCAAGAGGTGGACAGGGGACCTACGAGCAGTACTTC.

The J gene is TRBJ2-5, the V gene TRBV6-4; 13 bases are a match to TRBD2. CDR3 size: 15 residues. CDR1 and CDR2 (germline): MRHNA, SNTAGT. The trim removed 3 bases at V and 4 bases at J, leaving 2 bases unmatched. The CDR3 region is CASSELAGGPETQYF. The CDR3 DNA is TGTGCCAGCAGTGAACTAGCGGGGGGGCCAGAGACCCAGTACTTC.

The chain combines TRBV5-4 with TRBJ2-3; 7 positions match TRBD1. Trimming removed 4 bases from V and 4 bases from J; junction bases left unmatched: 6. Germline CDR1 is SGHNT and CDR2 is YYREEE (reference sequence). This CDR3 region has 14 residues. The CDR3 loop is CASSRQGYPDTQYF. The CDR3 region has the DNA TGTGCCAGCAGCAGACAGGGTTATCCAGATACGCAGTATTTT. Combining the CDR3 with reference TRBV5-4 and TRBJ2-3 gives the whole variable domain ETGVTQSPTHLIKTRGQQVTLRCSSQSGHNTVSWYQQALGQGPQFIFQYYREEENGRGNFPPRFSGLQFPNYSSELNVNALELDDSALYLCASSRQGYPDTQYFGPGTRLTVL.

V is TRBV9 and J is TRBJ2-7; D might be TRBD2 (6 bases). The V gene lost 2 bases and the J gene lost 0 bases, with 9 bases spanning the gap. The CDR3 is 14 amino acids. The V gene's germline CDR1 is SGDLS and CDR2 YYNGEE. The CDR3: CASSVGGSSYEQYF. As DNA, the CDR3 is TGTGCCAGCAGCGTCGGGGGATCCTCCTACGAGCAGTACTTC.

This clone showed up just a few times. This chain links TRBV6-4 with TRBJ2-5; TRBD1 matches 10 bases. CDR3 length equals 17 residues. V gave up 6 bases and J gave up 4 bases; unmatched junction bases: 14. Germline V CDR1 and CDR2: MRHNA, SNTAGT. The CDR3 DNA follows: TGTGCCAGCAGCTCTCGAGGGGACAGGGGAGGAAGAGAGACCCAGTACTTC. Protein product: CASSSRGDRGGRETQYF.

The chain employs TRBV7-3 and TRBJ1-1, with D perhaps TRBD1 (6 bases). The CDR3 has 14 amino acids. Germline V gives CDR1 SGHTA, CDR2 FQGTGA. Trimming left V 6 bases short and J 0 bases short, with 11 bases between. CDR3 region: CASRQSGVNTEAFF. CDR3 nucleotides: TGTGCCAGCAGGCAATCAGGGGTGAACACTGAAGCTTTCTTT.

The chain has TRBV7-8 and TRBJ2-5; the D gene is possibly TRBD2 (5 bases). The CDR3 runs to 16 residues. The germline V and J ends were trimmed by 5 bases and 1 base, with 17 bases remaining between them. Looked up from germline, CDR1 is SGHVS and CDR2 is FQNEAQ. CDR3 coding DNA: TGTGCCAGCAGCCGTCTAGTGGGGAGAGGCCAAGAGACCCAGTACTTC. Translated, it gives CASSRLVGRGQETQYF.

The rearrangement links TRBV7-9 to TRBJ1-3; TRBD1 aligns across 8 bases. The CDR3 contains 17 residues. V was clipped by 5 bases and J by 1 base; unmatched bases: 10. Per the germline V gene, CDR1 is SEHNR and CDR2 is FQNEAQ (reference sequence). CDR3 residues: CASSATGTGRSGNTIYF. The CDR3 bases are TGTGCCAGCAGCGCTACCGGGACAGGACGATCTGGAAACACCATATATTTT.

As DNA, the CDR3 is TGTGCCAGCTCACCGGACGGGACTGCCAAAAACATTCAGTACTTC. Its protein product is CASSPDGTAKNIQYF. The chain links TRBV18 to TRBJ2-4; perhaps TRBD2 as D (6 bases). This CDR3 region has 15 residues. Germline V CDR1 and CDR2: KGHSH, LQKENI. V was cut by 3 bases and J by 1 base, with 10 bases left in between. Full variable domain (rest looked up from reference TRBV18 and TRBJ2-4): NAGVMQNPRHLVRRRGQEARLRCSPMKGHSHVYWYRQLPEEGLKFMVYLQKENIIDESGMPKERFSAEFPKEGPSILRIQQVVRGDSAAYFCASSPDGTAKNIQYFGAGTRLSVL.

The CDR3 here is CASSKSPEDRGEKLFF. The DNA for the CDR3 is TGTGCCAGCAGCAAAAGCCCCGAGGACAGGGGTGAAAAACTGTTTTTT. The V and J genes are TRBV21-1 and TRBJ1-4; TRBD1, the table's D call, was not compared with the DNA. TRBV21-1 is labeled a pseudogene. The CDR3 consists of 16 residues.

V and J are TRBV28 and TRBJ1-5, with TRBD1 as a possible D gene (5 bases). This CDR3 spans 17 amino acids. CDR1 and CDR2 (germline): MDHEN, SYDVKM. Trimming stripped 8 bases from V and 2 bases from J, with 22 bases between. CDR3 coding DNA: TGTGCCAGCGTTGAGAGTGGGGGGGGATTGCGCAATCAGCCCCAGCATTTT. Translated: CASVESGGGLRNQPQHF. The whole variable domain, filled in from reference TRBV28 and TRBJ1-5, reads DVKVTQSSRYLVKRTGEKVFLECVQDMDHENMFWYRQDPGLGLRLIYFSYDVKMKEKGDIPEGYSVSREKKERFSLILESASTNQTSMYLCASVESGGGLRNQPQHFGDGTRLSIL.

This clone was seen a handful of times. This chain uses TRBV5-4 with TRBJ2-2, with 7 bases that match TRBD1. Trimming took 5 bases from V and 1 from J; bases not matched to a gene: 2. Germline values: CDR1 SGHNT, CDR2 YYREEE (reference sequence). There are 14 residues in the CDR3. The CDR3 coding sequence is TGTGCCAGCAGGCGGACAGGGAACACCGGGGAGCTGTTTTTT. It yields the protein CASRRTGNTGELFF.

This chain joins TRBV7-9 and TRBJ1-5; D might be TRBD1 (6 bases). Trimming removed 1 base at V and 7 bases at J, with 11 bases between. In germline, CDR1 is SEHNR, CDR2 FQNEAQ (reference sequence). CDR3 size: 14 residues. CDR3 coding DNA: TGTGCCAGCAGCTTAGAGGGGGTGGGACAGCCCCAGCATTTT. It is translated as CASSLEGVGQPQHF.

The chain is built from TRBV7-3 and TRBJ2-2; 8 nucleotides line up with TRBD1. Germline V gene data show CDR1 as SGHTA and CDR2 as FQGTGA. The CDR3 runs 14 residues. The J segment lost 5 bases and the V segment lost 6 bases, leaving 5 bases of the junction unmatched. The CDR3 sequence is CASRRNRGTGELFF. CDR3 bases: TGTGCCAGCAGGCGAAACAGGGGGACCGGGGAGCTGTTTTTT.

The chain employs TRBV30 and TRBJ1-2; a possible D gene is TRBD1 (6 bases). The V gene lost 1 base and the J gene lost 8 bases, with 11 bases spanning the gap. The CDR3 has 12 residues. CDR1 is GTSNPN, CDR2 SVGIG, per germline (reference sequence). The CDR3 DNA reads as TGTGCCTGGAGTGAGGGACATTCCGGCTACACCTTC. Protein product: CAWSEGHSGYTF.

The genes are TRBV6-1 and TRBJ1-2; 9 nucleotides align to TRBD1. The CDR3 covers 15 residues. The germline V gene has CDR1 MNHNS and CDR2 SASEGT. V gave up 1 base and J gave up 8 bases; unmatched junction bases: 8. CDR3 nucleotides: TGTGCCAGCAGTGAAGGAAAAACCGGGACAGGGGGCTACACCTTC. It is translated as CASSEGKTGTGGYTF.

This clone was detected only once. In the same sample, other DNA sequences code for this CDR3. The chain joins TRBV18 to TRBJ1-5; 9 bases match TRBD1. The CDR3 runs 15 residues. Germline loops: CDR1 KGHSH, CDR2 LQKENI. V lost 6 bases and J lost 2; bases outside the gene matches: 5. Here the CDR3 DNA reads TGTGCCAGCTCCCCAGACAGGGGGGGCAATCAGCCCCAGCATTTT. It yields the protein CASSPDRGGNQPQHF.

This chain joins TRBV7-3 and TRBJ2-7, with TRBD2 matching 8 bases. The junction had 7 bases not matched to a gene; V was cut back by 5 bases and J by 4 bases. The CDR3 sequence is 14 residues long. CDR1 is SGHTA and CDR2 is FQGTGA in the germline V gene. The CDR3 sequence: CASSPSGGPYEQYF. Here the CDR3 DNA reads TGTGCCAGCAGCCCGTCGGGGGGGCCTTACGAGCAGTACTTC.

The chain combines TRBV4-1 with TRBJ2-3, with TRBD2 identical over 15 bases. Trimming cost V 3 bases and J 6 bases; bases outside gene matches: 7. The CDR3 totals 17 residues. The germline V gene has CDR1 MGHRA and CDR2 YSYEKL. The CDR3, as DNA: TGCGCCAGCAGCCATTCCGGACTAGCGGGGGGGCCCGATACGCAGTATTTT. Translation gives CASSHSGLAGGPDTQYF.

J is TRBJ1-1 and V is TRBV5-1, with 8 bases fitting TRBD1. The CDR3 runs to 14 residues. After removal of 3 bases from V and 1 base from J, the junction contained 2 bases not matched to a gene. Germline V lookup: CDR1 SGHRS, CDR2 YFSETQ. CDR3 sequence: CASSSGQGNTEAFF. DNA for the CDR3: TGCGCCAGCAGCTCTGGACAGGGGAACACTGAAGCTTTCTTT.

The V call is TRBV6-5, the J call TRBJ1-2, with a possible D match to TRBD1 (5 bases). Germline CDR1 reads MNHEY; CDR2 reads SVGAGI. Trimming cost V 0 bases and J 4 bases, with 12 bases left between them. This CDR3 is 15 amino acids long. The CDR3 loop is CASSYSDGTLYGYTF. The CDR3 DNA sequence: TGTGCCAGCAGTTACTCGGACGGGACTCTCTATGGCTACACCTTC.